This note documents a single T cell receptor (beta chain) sequence. What it binds is not known. The time point was: newly diagnosed, previously untreated cHL patient sample. CD4+ T cells were purified from thawed PBMCs by magnetic negative selection. Sequencing was performed with immunoSEQ multiplex PCR; in TCRdb, only in-frame clones are kept and a portion is missing. The table includes about 30,000 clones, 88% detected once. This entry comes from a study of PD-1 blockade in classical Hodgkin lymphoma. The study, taken as a whole, reports: Undefined causes, possibly disease activity or prior therapy, underlie the repertoire differences.

This clonotype originated in a human donor with classical Hodgkin lymphoma. The specimen sequenced was CD4+ T cells from blood.

The CDR3 DNA follows: TGTGCCTGGGGTAATCAGCCCCAGCATTTT. It translates to CAWGNQPQHF. V gene TRBV30 combines with J gene TRBJ1-5, with D hard to call. The V end lost 5 bases, the J end lost 4 bases, and 3 bases lay between the germline ends. Germline V CDR1 and CDR2: GTSNPN, SVGIG (reference sequence). The CDR3 is 10 amino acids.